The entry that follows covers one TCR beta chain sequence. The specificity of this receptor is unknown. Base qualities are not recorded, but no much larger clone differs from it by a single base. The sample is drawn from a study of blood T cell repertoires in COVID-19 (dated by TCRdb to the early 2020s). About the investigation overall: Collaborator samples came from the United States, Italy and Spain and covered acute and convalescent phases of COVID-19. The repertoires were released in a freely available public database meant as a resource for research on the immune response to SARS-CoV-2. Where available, HLA class I and class II types were taken from metadata supplied by the sample provider and were not determined by assay-based typing. The prospective study material was composed of cDNA or gDNA derived from T cells, B-cell-depleted T cells, or PBMCs. Deeply sampled blood TCRbeta repertoires from subjects exposed to, actively infected with, or recovered from COVID-19 were included in the dataset. Sample metadata almost always included a de-identified subject ID, COVID-19 status, age in years and sex. The samples were drawn from the first 160 participants of the ongoing ImmuneRACE study and from some 1,300 subjects provided by 6 global collaborators.

CDR1 and CDR2 (SNHLY, FYNNEI) derive from the germline V gene. Trimming costs V 2 bases and J 4 bases, and their ends lie 13 bases apart. The cysteine opens and the phenylalanine closes a CDR3 of 15 amino acids. Only CDR3 DNA is held: 45 bases, read in frame from base 1. General conclusions and limits of the study: The amount of clinical and demographic metadata varied by source and participant and was provided uncurated.

Collaborating institutions collected whole blood in K2EDTA tubes following their own protocols. For TCRbeta analysis, collaborator samples were shipped as frozen whole blood, as isolated PBMCs, or as DNA extracted from either sample type. TCRbeta CDR3 regions were amplified from genomic DNA using the immunoSEQ Assay, a bias-controlled multiplex PCR. Per the source publication's procedure: The number of nucleated cells in each sample was estimated by amplification of reference gene primers within the assay. To quantify the absolute abundance of each unique TCRbeta CDR3 rearrangement, sequence reads were collapsed and filtered. For each sample, productive Simpson clonality was calculated by taking the square root of Simpson's diversity index across productive rearrangements. TCRdb obtained this table from immuneACCESS and retained in-frame rearrangements with V and J assigned. These tables miss some clones; where compared with another copy, unresolved V genes account for less than half of the shortfall, and the remainder is unexplained. The V and J calls and clone size were taken over from that table, and D and trimming were inferred from the DNA. The sample table shows tens of thousands of clones, and about 74% are seen once. The ten largest clones capture 28% of the sample.

The clonotype originates from an elderly woman with acute or convalescent COVID-19. The source material was peripheral blood. The sequence links TRBV2 to TRBJ2-3, and possibly TRBD1, on 5 matching bases. The DNA reads TGTGCCAGCAGTGAAAGTAAGGGGCGCGCAGATACGCAGTATTTT. It specifies CASSESKGRADTQYF.